The T cell receptor (beta chain) described here comes from a study of response to subunit inactivated influenza vaccine. TCRdb ran MiXCR on the RT-PCR reads and lists one entry per CDR3 protein. Of about 650,000 distinct CDR3 sequences listed, about 14% are singletons. The CDR3 has 15 residues. CDR1 is SEHNR, CDR2 FQNEAQ, per germline (reference sequence). With V trimmed by 5 bases and J by 9 bases, 8 bases remained unmatched. This clonotype occurred a few times. Its specificity is unknown. Broader study findings: Few new T cells, the authors suggested, are recruited by each seasonal influenza vaccination.

The starting material was PBMCs from blood, obtained around 15 days before vaccination. The gene calls are TRBV7-9 and TRBJ2-1; 12 bases are a match to TRBD2. The source is a middle-aged man who received an inactivated influenza vaccine. In DNA, the CDR3 is TGTGCCAGCAGCCCTGAAGGACTAGCGGGACCTGAGCAGTTCTTC. This gives the protein CASSPEGLAGPEQFF. Filled out from reference TRBV7-9 and TRBJ2-1, the complete variable domain reads DTGVSQNPRHKITKRGQNVTFRCDPISEHNRLYWYRQTLGQGPEFLTYFQNEAQLEKSRLLSDRFSAERPKGSFSTLEIQRTEQGDSAMYLCASSPEGLAGPEQFFGPGTRLTVL.